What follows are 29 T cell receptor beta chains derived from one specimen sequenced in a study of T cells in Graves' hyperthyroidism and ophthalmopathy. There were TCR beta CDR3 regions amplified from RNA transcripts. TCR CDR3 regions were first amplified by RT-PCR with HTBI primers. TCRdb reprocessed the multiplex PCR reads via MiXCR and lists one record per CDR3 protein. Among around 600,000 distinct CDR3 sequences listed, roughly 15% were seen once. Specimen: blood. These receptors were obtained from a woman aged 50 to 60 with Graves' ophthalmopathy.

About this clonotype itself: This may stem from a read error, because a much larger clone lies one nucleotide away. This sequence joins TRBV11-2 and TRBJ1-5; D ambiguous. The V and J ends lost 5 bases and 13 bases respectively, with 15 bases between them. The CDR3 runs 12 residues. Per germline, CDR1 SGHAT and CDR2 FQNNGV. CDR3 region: CASSESGRLQHF. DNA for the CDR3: TGTGCCAGCAGCGAAAGCGGGAGGCTGCAGCATTTT.

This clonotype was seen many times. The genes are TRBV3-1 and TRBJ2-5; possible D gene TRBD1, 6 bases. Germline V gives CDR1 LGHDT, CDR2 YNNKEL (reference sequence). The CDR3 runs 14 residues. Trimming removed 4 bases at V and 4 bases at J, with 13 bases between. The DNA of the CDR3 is TGTGCCAGCAGCCCCCTTATAGGGGGAGAGACCCAGTACTTC. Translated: CASSPLIGGETQYF.

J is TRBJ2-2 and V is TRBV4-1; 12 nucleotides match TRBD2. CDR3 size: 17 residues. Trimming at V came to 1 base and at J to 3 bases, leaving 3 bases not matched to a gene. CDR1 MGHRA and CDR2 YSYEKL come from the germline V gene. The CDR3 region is CASSQAGLAGYTGELFF. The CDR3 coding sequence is TGCGCCAGCAGCCAAGCTGGACTAGCGGGATACACCGGGGAGCTGTTTTTT.

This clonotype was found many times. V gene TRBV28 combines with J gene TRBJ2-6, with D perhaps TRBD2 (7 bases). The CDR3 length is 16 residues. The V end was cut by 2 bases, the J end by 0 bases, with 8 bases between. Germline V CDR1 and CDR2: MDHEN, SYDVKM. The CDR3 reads CASSLRGGSGANVLTF. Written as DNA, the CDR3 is TGTGCCAGCAGTTTAAGGGGGGGCTCTGGGGCCAACGTCCTGACTTTC.

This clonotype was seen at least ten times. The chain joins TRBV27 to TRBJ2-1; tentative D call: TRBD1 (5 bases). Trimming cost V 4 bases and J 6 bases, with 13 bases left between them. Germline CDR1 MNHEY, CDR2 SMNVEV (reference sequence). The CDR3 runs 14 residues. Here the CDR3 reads CASSWSGPGNEQFF. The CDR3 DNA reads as TGTGCCAGCAGTTGGTCAGGGCCGGGCAATGAGCAGTTCTTC.

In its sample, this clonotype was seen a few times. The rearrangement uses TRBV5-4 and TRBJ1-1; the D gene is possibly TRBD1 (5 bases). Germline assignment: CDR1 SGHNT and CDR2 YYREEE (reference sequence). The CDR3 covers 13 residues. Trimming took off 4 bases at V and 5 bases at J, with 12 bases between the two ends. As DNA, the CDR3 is TGTGCCAGCAGCCCGCTAGAGGGGACTGAAGCTTTCTTT. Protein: CASSPLEGTEAFF. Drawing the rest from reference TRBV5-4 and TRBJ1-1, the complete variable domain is ETGVTQSPTHLIKTRGQQVTLRCSSQSGHNTVSWYQQALGQGPQFIFQYYREEENGRGNFPPRFSGLQFPNYSSELNVNALELDDSALYLCASSPLEGTEAFFGQGTRLTVV.

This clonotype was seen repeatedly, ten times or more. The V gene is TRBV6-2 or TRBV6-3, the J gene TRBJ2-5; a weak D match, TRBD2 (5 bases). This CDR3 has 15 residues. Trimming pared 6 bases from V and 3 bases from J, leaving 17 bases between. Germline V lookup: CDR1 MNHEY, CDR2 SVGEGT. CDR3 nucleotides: TGTGCCAGCAGACGACGAAACGGGCGGGAAGAGACCCAGTACTTC. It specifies CASRRRNGREETQYF.

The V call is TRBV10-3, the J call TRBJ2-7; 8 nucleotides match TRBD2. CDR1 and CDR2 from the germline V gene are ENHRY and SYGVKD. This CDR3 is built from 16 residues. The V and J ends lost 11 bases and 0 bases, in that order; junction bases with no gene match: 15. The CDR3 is CASRAALAESSYEQYF. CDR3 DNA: TGTGCCTCCCGAGCCGCACTAGCGGAAAGCTCCTACGAGCAGTACTTC.

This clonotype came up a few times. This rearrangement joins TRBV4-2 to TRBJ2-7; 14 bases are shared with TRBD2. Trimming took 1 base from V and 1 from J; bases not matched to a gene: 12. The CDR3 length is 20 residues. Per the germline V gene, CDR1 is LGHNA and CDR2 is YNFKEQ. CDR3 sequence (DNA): TGTGCCAGCAGCCAAGTTGGGGCCGGGACTAGCGGGAGCATTTCCTACGAGCAGTACTTC. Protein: CASSQVGAGTSGSISYEQYF.

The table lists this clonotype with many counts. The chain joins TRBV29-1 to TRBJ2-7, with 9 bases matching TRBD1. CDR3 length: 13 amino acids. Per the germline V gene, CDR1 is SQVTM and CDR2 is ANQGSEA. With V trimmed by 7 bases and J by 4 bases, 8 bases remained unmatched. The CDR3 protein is CSAAGQGRYEQYF. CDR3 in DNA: TGCAGCGCCGCGGGACAGGGTCGGTACGAGCAGTACTTC.

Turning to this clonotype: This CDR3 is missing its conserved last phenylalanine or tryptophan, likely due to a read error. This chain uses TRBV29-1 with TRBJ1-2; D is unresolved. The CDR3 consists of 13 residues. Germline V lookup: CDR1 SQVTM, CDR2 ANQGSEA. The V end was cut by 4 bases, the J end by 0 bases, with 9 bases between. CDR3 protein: CSVGAGANYGYTL. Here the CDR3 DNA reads TGCAGCGTTGGCGCGGGAGCTAACTATGGCTACACCCTC.

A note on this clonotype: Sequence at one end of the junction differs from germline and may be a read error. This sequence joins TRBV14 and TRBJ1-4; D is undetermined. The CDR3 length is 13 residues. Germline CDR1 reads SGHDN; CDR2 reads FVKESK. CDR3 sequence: CAGSQDGNEKLFF. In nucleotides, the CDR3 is TGTGCCGGCAGCCAAGACGGTAATGAAAAACTGTTTTTT.

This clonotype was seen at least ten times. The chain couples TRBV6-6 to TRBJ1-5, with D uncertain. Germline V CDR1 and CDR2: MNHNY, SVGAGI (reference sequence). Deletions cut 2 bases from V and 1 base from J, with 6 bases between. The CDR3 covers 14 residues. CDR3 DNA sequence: TGTGCCAGCAGTTACAGGGCCAGCAATCAGCCCCAGCATTTT. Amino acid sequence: CASSYRASNQPQHF.

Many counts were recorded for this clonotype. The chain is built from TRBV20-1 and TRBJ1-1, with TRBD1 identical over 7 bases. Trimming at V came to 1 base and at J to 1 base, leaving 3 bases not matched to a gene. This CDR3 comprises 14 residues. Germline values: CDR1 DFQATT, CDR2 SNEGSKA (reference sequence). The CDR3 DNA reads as TGCAGTGCTAGAGGCGGGACAGCGAACACTGAAGCTTTCTTT. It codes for CSARGGTANTEAFF.

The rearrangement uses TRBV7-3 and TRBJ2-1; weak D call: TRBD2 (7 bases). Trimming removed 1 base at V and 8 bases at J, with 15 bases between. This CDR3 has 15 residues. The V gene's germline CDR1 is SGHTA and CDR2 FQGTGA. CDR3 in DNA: TGTGCCAGCAGCTTAAAGTCCCTCGGGGGGCATGAGCAGTTCTTC. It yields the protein CASSLKSLGGHEQFF.

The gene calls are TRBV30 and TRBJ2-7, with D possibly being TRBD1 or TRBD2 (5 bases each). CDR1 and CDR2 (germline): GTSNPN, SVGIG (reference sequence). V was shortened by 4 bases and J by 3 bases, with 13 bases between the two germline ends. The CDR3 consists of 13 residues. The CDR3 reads CAWNPGTDYEQYF. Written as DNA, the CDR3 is TGTGCCTGGAATCCTGGGACGGACTACGAGCAGTACTTC.

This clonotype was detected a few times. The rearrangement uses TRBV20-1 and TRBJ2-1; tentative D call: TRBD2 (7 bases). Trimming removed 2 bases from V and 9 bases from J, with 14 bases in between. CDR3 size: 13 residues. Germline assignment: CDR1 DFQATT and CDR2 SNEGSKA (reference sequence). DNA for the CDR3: TGCAGTGCTAGATTGGGCGGGGGCAGTGAGCAGTTCTTC. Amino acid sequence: CSARLGGGSEQFF.

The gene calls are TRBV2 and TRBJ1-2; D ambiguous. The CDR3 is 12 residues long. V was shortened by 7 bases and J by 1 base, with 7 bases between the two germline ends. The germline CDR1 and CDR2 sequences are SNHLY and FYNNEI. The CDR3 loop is CASKGLNYGYTF. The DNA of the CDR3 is TGTGCCAGCAAAGGCCTTAACTATGGCTACACCTTC.

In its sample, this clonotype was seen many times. CDR3 in amino acids: CASSTIRTRDLYNEQFF. The CDR3 DNA reads TGTGCCAGCAGTACAATTAGGACTCGCGACTTATACAATGAGCAGTTCTTC. This sequence joins TRBV27 and TRBJ2-1; possibly TRBD2 for D (5 bases). The V gene lost 5 bases and the J gene lost 4 bases, with 21 bases spanning the gap. Germline CDR1 is MNHEY and CDR2 is SMNVEV (reference sequence). The CDR3 is made up of 17 amino acids.

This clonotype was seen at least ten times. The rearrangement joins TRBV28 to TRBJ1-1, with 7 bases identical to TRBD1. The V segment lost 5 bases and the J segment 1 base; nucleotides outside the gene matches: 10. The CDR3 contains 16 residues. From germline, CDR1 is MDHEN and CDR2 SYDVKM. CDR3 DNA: TGTGCCAGCAGTCCCCTGACAGGGAACTGGAACACTGAAGCTTTCTTT. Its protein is CASSPLTGNWNTEAFF.

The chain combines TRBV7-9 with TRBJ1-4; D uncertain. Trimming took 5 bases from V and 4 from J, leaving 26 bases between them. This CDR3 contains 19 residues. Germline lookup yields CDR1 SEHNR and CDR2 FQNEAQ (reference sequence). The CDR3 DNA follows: TGTGCCAGCAGCCACCCTGACCAGAAACCGATCCCCCTTAATGAAAAACTGTTTTTT. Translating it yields CASSHPDQKPIPLNEKLFF.

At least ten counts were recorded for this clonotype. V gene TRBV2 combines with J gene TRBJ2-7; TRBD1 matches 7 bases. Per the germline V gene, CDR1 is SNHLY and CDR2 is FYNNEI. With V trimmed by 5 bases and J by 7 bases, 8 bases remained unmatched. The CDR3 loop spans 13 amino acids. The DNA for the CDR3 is TGTGCCAGCAGTATCAACAGGGGTGAGGAGCAGTACTTC. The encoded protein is CASSINRGEEQYF. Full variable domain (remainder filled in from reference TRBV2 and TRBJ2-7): EPEVTQTPSHQVTQMGQEVILRCVPISNHLYFYWYRQILGQKVEFLVSFYNNEISEKSEIFDDQFSVERPDGSNFTLKIRSTKLEDSAMYFCASSINRGEEQYFGPGTRLTVT.

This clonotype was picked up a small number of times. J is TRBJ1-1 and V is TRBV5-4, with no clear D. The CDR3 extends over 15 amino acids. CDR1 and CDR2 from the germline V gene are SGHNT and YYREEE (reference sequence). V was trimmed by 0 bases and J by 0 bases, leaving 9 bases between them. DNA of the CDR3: TGTGCCAGCAGCTTGGGGGCAGACATGAACACTGAAGCTTTCTTT. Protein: CASSLGADMNTEAFF.

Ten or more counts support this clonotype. CDR3 in DNA: TGTGCCAGCATCTATCAGGGGACCTTCGGTACAGACATTCAGTACTTC. It yields the protein CASIYQGTFGTDIQYF. The genes are TRBV7-9 and TRBJ2-4; D possibly corresponds to TRBD1 (6 bases). Germline V gene lookup returns CDR1 SEHNR and CDR2 FQNEAQ (reference sequence). The ends were cut back, 7 bases at V and 8 bases at J, with 24 bases in the middle. The length of the CDR3 is 16 residues.

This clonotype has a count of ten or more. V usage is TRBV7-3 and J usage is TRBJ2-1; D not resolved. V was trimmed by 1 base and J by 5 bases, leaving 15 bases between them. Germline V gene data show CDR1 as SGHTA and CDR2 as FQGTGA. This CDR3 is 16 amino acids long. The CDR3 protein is CASSLNPRQVHNEQFF. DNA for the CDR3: TGTGCCAGCAGCTTAAACCCCAGGCAGGTCCACAATGAGCAGTTCTTC.

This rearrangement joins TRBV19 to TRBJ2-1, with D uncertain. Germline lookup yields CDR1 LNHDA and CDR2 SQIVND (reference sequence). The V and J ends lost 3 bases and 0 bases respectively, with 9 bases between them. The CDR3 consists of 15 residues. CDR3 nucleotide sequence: TGTGCCAGTAGTATGACATCCAGCTCCTACAATGAGCAGTTCTTC. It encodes CASSMTSSSYNEQFF.

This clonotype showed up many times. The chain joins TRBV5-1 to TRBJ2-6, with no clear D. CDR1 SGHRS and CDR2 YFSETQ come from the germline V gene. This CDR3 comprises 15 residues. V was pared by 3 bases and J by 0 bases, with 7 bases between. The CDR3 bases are TGCGCCAGCAGCTCCTCGGCCTCTGGGGCCAACGTCCTGACTTTC. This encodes CASSSSASGANVLTF.

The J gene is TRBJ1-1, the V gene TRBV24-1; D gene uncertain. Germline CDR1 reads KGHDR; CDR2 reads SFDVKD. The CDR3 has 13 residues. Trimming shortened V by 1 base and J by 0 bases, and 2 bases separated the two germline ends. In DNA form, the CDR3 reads TGTGCCACCAGTGATTTTTTGAACACTGAAGCTTTCTTT. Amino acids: CATSDFLNTEAFF.

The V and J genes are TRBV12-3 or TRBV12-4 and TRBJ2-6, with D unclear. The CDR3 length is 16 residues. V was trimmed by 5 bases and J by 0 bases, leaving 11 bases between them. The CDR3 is CASSIIMGSGANVLTF. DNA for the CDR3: TGTGCCAGCAGTATAATAATGGGCTCTGGGGCCAACGTCCTGACTTTC.